The 10 T cell receptor beta chains in this list originate from one sample, sequenced in a study of long-term antiretroviral therapy in people with HIV. The authors ran the immunoSEQ assay, v3.0, at survey level. TCRdb keeps only in-frame clones here, not all; method: immunoSEQ multiplex PCR. Counted here are about 23,000 clones, about four fifths occurring once; the ten biggest clones make up 4.5% to 6%. Sequencing was performed on unsorted PBMCs, taken 0.3 years after starting antiretroviral therapy. Every receptor here comes from a man over 45 with HIV.

The chain joins TRBV2 to TRBJ2-7; possibly TRBD2 for D (5 bases). Germline CDR1 is SNHLY and CDR2 is FYNNEI. The V gene lost 7 bases and the J gene lost 0 bases, with 10 bases spanning the gap. This CDR3 is 13 amino acids long. The CDR3 loop reads CASIGLTSYEQYF. DNA for the CDR3: TGTGCCAGCATAGGACTGACCTCCTACGAGCAGTACTTC.

The V gene is TRBV6-5, the J gene TRBJ1-2; D is undetermined. The CDR3 contains 13 residues. Looked up from germline, CDR1 is MNHEY and CDR2 is SVGAGI. Trimming left V 2 bases short and J 6 bases short, with 10 bases between. The DNA of the CDR3 is TGTGCCAGCAGTTACGTCGCAGGAGATGGCTACACCTTC. As protein: CASSYVAGDGYTF.

The table lists this clone with a count of one. CDR3 residues: CASSQVTPNTEAFF. In DNA, the CDR3 is TGCGCCAGCAGCCAAGTAACCCCGAACACTGAAGCTTTCTTT. V usage is TRBV4-3 and J usage is TRBJ1-1; D ambiguous. Trimming shortened V by 1 base and J by 1 base, and 7 bases separated the two germline ends. Germline CDR1 LGHNA, CDR2 YSLEER. The CDR3 runs to 14 residues.

The rearrangement links TRBV9 to TRBJ2-1, with 7 bases fitting TRBD2. The germline V gene encodes CDR1 SGDLS and CDR2 YYNGEE. The CDR3 sequence is 18 residues long. V was clipped by 2 bases and J by 2 bases; unmatched bases: 13. CDR3: CASSVVPDSGRPYNEQFF. In DNA form, the CDR3 reads TGTGCCAGCAGCGTTGTGCCTGATAGCGGGCGCCCCTACAATGAGCAGTTCTTC.

The V gene is TRBV28, the J gene TRBJ2-5, with a possible D match to TRBD2 (6 bases). CDR1 is MDHEN, CDR2 SYDVKM, per germline. The CDR3 extends over 15 amino acids. The ends were cut back, 5 bases at V and 1 base at J, with 14 bases in the middle. This CDR3 is CASSPTLGSQETQYF. Here the CDR3 DNA reads TGTGCCAGCAGTCCCACCCTCGGGAGCCAAGAGACCCAGTACTTC.

V gene TRBV19 combines with J gene TRBJ2-2; D is perhaps TRBD2 (6 bases). This CDR3 is 14 amino acids long. Germline V CDR1 and CDR2: LNHDA, SQIVND (reference sequence). Trimming took 3 bases from V and 1 from J, leaving 6 bases between them. CDR3: CASSMGLNTGELFF. CDR3 nucleotides: TGTGCCAGTAGTATGGGACTGAACACCGGGGAGCTGTTTTTT.

J is TRBJ2-7 and V is TRBV18; D not certain. Trimming shortened V by 3 bases and J by 2 bases, and 11 bases separated the two germline ends. The CDR3 consists of 14 residues. In germline, CDR1 is KGHSH, CDR2 LQKENI. The chain's CDR3 is CASSPLAGTYEQYF. In DNA form, the CDR3 reads TGTGCCAGCTCACCTCTGGCCGGAACCTACGAGCAGTACTTC.

This chain links TRBV10-1 with TRBJ2-5; D is tentatively TRBD1 or TRBD2 (5 bases each). Germline CDR1 reads WNHNN; CDR2 reads SYGVQD (reference sequence). The CDR3 is 13 amino acids. Trimming left V 4 bases short and J 1 base short, with 7 bases between. CDR3 amino acids: CASSGGTQETQYF. Written as DNA, the CDR3 is TGCGCCAGCAGTGGAGGGACCCAAGAGACCCAGTACTTC.

This clone came up a few times. The chain combines TRBV30 with TRBJ1-5; D call uncertain. Germline V lookup: CDR1 GTSNPN, CDR2 SVGIG (reference sequence). Deletions cut 2 bases from V and 0 bases from J, with 5 bases between. This CDR3 contains 13 residues. The CDR3 is CAWSIHSNQPQHF. As DNA, the CDR3 is TGTGCCTGGAGTATTCATAGCAATCAGCCCCAGCATTTT.

In this sample, this clone turned up once. The gene calls are TRBV28 and TRBJ2-7; 7 positions agree with TRBD1. Germline CDR1 MDHEN, CDR2 SYDVKM. After removal of 4 bases from V and 2 bases from J, the junction contained 5 bases not matched to a gene. The CDR3 has 14 amino acids. The CDR3 DNA reads as TGTGCCAGCAGTTGGGACAGAGAAGCCTACGAGCAGTACTTC. Residues: CASSWDREAYEQYF.